These T cell receptor beta chains were read from a single sample in a study of cytomegalovirus exposure and HLA in healthy donors. Profiling relied on immunoSEQ multiplex PCR, and the TCRdb table lists in-frame clones only, not all of them. Of about 130,000 clones listed, about 78% are singletons. Sequenced input: PBMCs. These receptor sequences come from a middle-aged man in good health and CMV-seronegative. The CDR3 runs from the conserved cysteine through the conserved F or W. D genes are given only for firm matches. Clone size appears in some rows only: once, few, many, or a class for an expanded clone.

V gene,clone size,J gene,D gene,CDR3 DNA,CDR3 protein
TRBV6-6,once,TRBJ2-7,TRBD1,TGTGCCAGCAGTTACGGGTGGGACAGTGGGCTCCAGTACTTC,CASSYGWDSGLQYF
TRBV5-1,.,TRBJ2-3,TRBD2,TGCGCCAGCAGCTTGGAAGGACTAGCGGGAGGACCAGATACGCAGTATTTT,CASSLEGLAGGPDTQYF
TRBV6-1,.,TRBJ2-7,.,TGTGCCAGCAGGCCGGGACAAGGCTCCTACGAGCAGTACTTC,CASRPGQGSYEQYF
TRBV7-9,.,TRBJ2-7,.,TGTGCCAGCAGCTTAGGGGAGTTAGGAGCCGAGCAGTACTTC,CASSLGELGAEQYF
TRBV27,.,TRBJ2-7,TRBD2,TGTGCCAGCAGTTATACTAGCGGGATTTCCTACGAGCAGTACTTC,CASSYTSGISYEQYF
TRBV6-1,few,TRBJ1-3,.,TGTGCCAGCAGTGTAGATAACCTACCCTCTGGAAACACCATATATTTT,CASSVDNLPSGNTIYF
TRBV28,.,TRBJ2-7,.,TGTGCCAGCAGTCGAGGGTCAGGTGGCTCCTACGAGCAGTACTTC,CASSRGSGGSYEQYF
TRBV7-2,.,TRBJ1-3,TRBD1,TGTGCCAGCAGCTCGGACAGGCCAGGTTCTGGAAACACCATATATTTT,CASSSDRPGSGNTIYF
TRBV21-1,few,TRBJ2-7,.,TGTGCCAGCAGCCCCCTCTTGGCTAGCGGGAGGCAGGAGCAGTACTTC,CASSPLLASGRQEQYF
TRBV7-6,.,TRBJ2-3,.,TGTGCCAGCAGCTTACCAGGGCGGAGCACAGATACGCAGTATTTT,CASSLPGRSTDTQYF
TRBV6-9,.,TRBJ2-2,.,TGTGCCAGCACCCCTGACAGAAACACCGGGGAGCTGTTTTTT,CASTPDRNTGELFF
TRBV7-9,.,TRBJ2-1,.,TGTGCCAGCAGCTTGACTTCCAATGAGCAGTTCTTC,CASSLTSNEQFF
TRBV7-8,.,TRBJ2-3,TRBD2,TGTGCCAGCAGCTTAGAACGCGCTAGCGGCTACACAGATACGCAGTATTTT,CASSLERASGYTDTQYF
TRBV29-1,.,TRBJ2-3,TRBD1,TGCAGCGGTCGAGGGTCCGGGACAGGGGTAGATACGCAGTATTTT,CSGRGSGTGVDTQYF
TRBV25-1,few,TRBJ2-5,.,TGTGCCAGCAGTGCGAACGGGCAAGAGACCCAGTACTTC,CASSANGQETQYF
TRBV29-1,.,TRBJ1-4,.,TGCAGCGTTGACGACACCTATAATGAAAAACTGTTTTTT,CSVDDTYNEKLFF
TRBV5-1,.,TRBJ2-1,TRBD1,TGCGCCAGCAGCTTGATGGGACAGGCTAACAATGAGCAGTTCTTC,CASSLMGQANNEQFF
TRBV10-3,.,TRBJ2-7,TRBD2,TGTGCCACCACCCGGGAAGGGAGGGCGGGGAGCGAGCAGTACTTC,CATTREGRAGSEQYF
TRBV19,.,TRBJ2-2,.,TGTGCCAGTAGTATCCTTAGTATGTTTAGTGGTGACACCGGGGAGCTGTTTTTT,CASSILSMFSGDTGELFF
TRBV18,.,TRBJ1-5,.,TGTGCCAGCCGCCCCTCCAGGGATAACAATCAGCCCCAGCATTTT,CASRPSRDNNQPQHF
TRBV28,.,TRBJ2-7,TRBD2,TGTGCCAGCAGTGTGGGGGGGGTGGTCCACGAGCAGTACTTC,CASSVGGVVHEQYF
TRBV6-6,.,TRBJ1-1,.,TGTGCCAGCAGTCTCGACAGGCTTAACATGAACACTGAAGCTTTCTTT,CASSLDRLNMNTEAFF
TRBV20-1,.,TRBJ2-5,.,TGCAGTGCTAGAACCGGGGAGACCCAGTACTTC,CSARTGETQYF
TRBV2,.,TRBJ2-2,.,TGTGCCAGCAGTGAAGAGGGAGGCACGAACACCGGGGAGCTGTTTTTT,CASSEEGGTNTGELFF
TRBV12-5,.,TRBJ2-3,TRBD2,TGTGCTAGTGGTTTGGTACGTGTGGGGGGGAGCACAGATACGCAGTATTTT,CASGLVRVGGSTDTQYF
TRBV7-3,.,TRBJ2-1,.,TGTGCCAGCAGCCGTAGCGGTAGCTCCTACAATGAGCAGTTCTTC,CASSRSGSSYNEQFF
TRBV10-1,.,TRBJ1-2,.,TGCGCCCCACTTAGTGGGGGGTTATGCTATGGCTACACCTTC,CAPLSGGLCYGYTF
TRBV2,.,TRBJ2-5,TRBD2,TGTGCCAGCAGCCAACCTCTAGCGGGAGAGAGGGGAGAGACCCAGTACTTC,CASSQPLAGERGETQYF
TRBV5-1,.,TRBJ1-3,.,TGCGCCAGCAGCTTGGACGGTGCTGGAAACACCATATATTTT,CASSLDGAGNTIYF
TRBV29-1,.,TRBJ2-3,.,TGCAGCGTTGGAGGGAGTTACACAGATACGCAGTATTTT,CSVGGSYTDTQYF
TRBV11-2,.,TRBJ2-3,.,TGTGCCAGCAGCTTAGGCCGCCTCGGAGATACGCAGTATTTT,CASSLGRLGDTQYF
TRBV28,.,TRBJ1-4,TRBD1,TGTGCCAGCAGCCGGACAGGAGTTAATGAAAAACTGTTTTTT,CASSRTGVNEKLFF
TRBV30,.,TRBJ2-5,TRBD2,TGTGCCTGGAGTGTACCCGTGTCGGGAGGGCGGGGAGAGACCCAGTACTTC,CAWSVPVSGGRGETQYF
TRBV2,.,TRBJ1-2,.,TGTGCCAGCAGTGCGGCTTACCTTGGGGCGGGCTACACCTTC,CASSAAYLGAGYTF
TRBV9,.,TRBJ2-1,TRBD2,TGTGCCAGCAGCGTAGGGACTAGCTTGGCGACCCATGAGCAGTTCTTC,CASSVGTSLATHEQFF
TRBV7-9,.,TRBJ2-7,.,TGTTCCAGCAGCAAAGACTTCTACGAGCAGTACTTC,CSSSKDFYEQYF
TRBV11-2,.,TRBJ2-7,TRBD1,TGTGCCAGCAGCCTCGGGACAGGGCTGTACGAGCAGTACTTC,CASSLGTGLYEQYF
TRBV7-3,.,TRBJ2-5,TRBD1,TGTGCCAGCAGCTTAGGGATGACAGGGGGCCCCCAAGAGACCCAGTACTTC,CASSLGMTGGPQETQYF
TRBV9,.,TRBJ1-2,.,TGTGCCAGCAGCGGGGGGGGTAGGACCTATGGCTACACCTTC,CASSGGGRTYGYTF
TRBV5-5,.,TRBJ2-1,TRBD2,TGTGCCAGCAGCTTGGAACTAGCGGTCTCCTACAATGAGCAGTTCTTC,CASSLELAVSYNEQFF